This T cell receptor (beta chain) emerged from a study of regulatory T cells in long-lasting Graves disease. The overall study: Over 5 years of antithyroid drugs with positive TSH receptor antibodies was taken to mean persistent Graves' disease. Regarding the study as a whole: Persistent disease favored TRBV28, TRBJ1-2 and TRBJ2-5. Patients with persistent Graves' had lower TCR diversity than newly diagnosed patients.

Trimming took off 3 bases at V and 0 bases at J, with 9 bases between the two ends. CDR1 MNHEY and CDR2 SMNVEV come from the germline V gene (reference sequence). The CDR3 covers 15 residues. Time point defined: persistent/refractory GD, antithyroid drugs over 5 years with positive TRAb. PBMC RNA was the source of the TCR library. For this clonotype: As yet, its antigen is unknown.

iRepertoire HTBI primers and Arm-PCR of CDR3 regions built TCR beta libraries. TCRdb used MiXCR to reprocess the multiplex PCR reads, holding one entry per CDR3 protein. The sample has 700,000 or so distinct CDR3 sequences, 25% to 35% seen once. V and J are TRBV27 and TRBJ1-3; D is ambiguous. This clonotype originated in a female donor with Graves disease. The sequencing here drew on peripheral blood mononuclear cells (PBMCs), taken when the disease was refractory, from a patient treated with antithyroid drugs. The CDR3 spells CASSLTAYSGNTIYF. The CDR3 coding sequence is TGTGCCAGCAGTTTGACGGCGTACTCTGGAAACACCATATATTTT.